This T cell receptor beta chain was found in a study of cytomegalovirus exposure and HLA in healthy donors. Study-level information: HLA-typed donors were the source of about 81 million unique TCRs held in an early data release. Study-wide results and caveats: In a later analysis, DRB1 alleles had the most associated TCRs; HLA-C alleles the fewest. It was likely that a cluster of highly shared sequence variants was a sequencing artifact.

PCR primers comprised 60 Vbeta and 13 Jbeta primers. Assay used: immunoSEQ multiplex PCR; TCRdb lists only in-frame clones, some missing. The table has under 250,000 clones, roughly 80% seen once. This clone came up a few times. Its matching antigen is unknown. The germline gives CDR1 SGHRS, CDR2 YFSETQ. Deletions cut 4 bases from V and 2 bases from J, with 15 bases between. The CDR3 spans 15 residues. This clonotype was sampled from a male donor in good health and CMV-seronegative. This chain joins TRBV5-1 and TRBJ1-1, with a possible D match to TRBD1 (6 bases). What was sequenced was PBMCs. DNA for the CDR3: TGCGCCAGCAGCCCCTCGACAGGAGTTAACACTGAAGCTTTCTTT. Translating gives CASSPSTGVNTEAFF.